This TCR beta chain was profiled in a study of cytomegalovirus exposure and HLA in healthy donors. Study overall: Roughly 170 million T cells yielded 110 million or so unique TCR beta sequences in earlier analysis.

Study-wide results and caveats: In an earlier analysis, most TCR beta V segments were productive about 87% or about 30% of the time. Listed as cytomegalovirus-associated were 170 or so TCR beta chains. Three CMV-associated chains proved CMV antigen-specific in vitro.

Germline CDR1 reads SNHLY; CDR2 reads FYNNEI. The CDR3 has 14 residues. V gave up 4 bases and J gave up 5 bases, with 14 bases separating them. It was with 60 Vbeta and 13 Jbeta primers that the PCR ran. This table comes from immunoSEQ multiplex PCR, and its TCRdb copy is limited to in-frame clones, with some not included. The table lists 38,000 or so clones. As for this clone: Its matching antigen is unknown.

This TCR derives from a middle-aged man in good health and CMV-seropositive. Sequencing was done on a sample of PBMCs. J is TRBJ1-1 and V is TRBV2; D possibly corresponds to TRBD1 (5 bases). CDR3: CASSAEGGETEAFF. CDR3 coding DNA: TGTGCCAGCAGTGCCGAAGGAGGGGAGACTGAAGCTTTCTTT.